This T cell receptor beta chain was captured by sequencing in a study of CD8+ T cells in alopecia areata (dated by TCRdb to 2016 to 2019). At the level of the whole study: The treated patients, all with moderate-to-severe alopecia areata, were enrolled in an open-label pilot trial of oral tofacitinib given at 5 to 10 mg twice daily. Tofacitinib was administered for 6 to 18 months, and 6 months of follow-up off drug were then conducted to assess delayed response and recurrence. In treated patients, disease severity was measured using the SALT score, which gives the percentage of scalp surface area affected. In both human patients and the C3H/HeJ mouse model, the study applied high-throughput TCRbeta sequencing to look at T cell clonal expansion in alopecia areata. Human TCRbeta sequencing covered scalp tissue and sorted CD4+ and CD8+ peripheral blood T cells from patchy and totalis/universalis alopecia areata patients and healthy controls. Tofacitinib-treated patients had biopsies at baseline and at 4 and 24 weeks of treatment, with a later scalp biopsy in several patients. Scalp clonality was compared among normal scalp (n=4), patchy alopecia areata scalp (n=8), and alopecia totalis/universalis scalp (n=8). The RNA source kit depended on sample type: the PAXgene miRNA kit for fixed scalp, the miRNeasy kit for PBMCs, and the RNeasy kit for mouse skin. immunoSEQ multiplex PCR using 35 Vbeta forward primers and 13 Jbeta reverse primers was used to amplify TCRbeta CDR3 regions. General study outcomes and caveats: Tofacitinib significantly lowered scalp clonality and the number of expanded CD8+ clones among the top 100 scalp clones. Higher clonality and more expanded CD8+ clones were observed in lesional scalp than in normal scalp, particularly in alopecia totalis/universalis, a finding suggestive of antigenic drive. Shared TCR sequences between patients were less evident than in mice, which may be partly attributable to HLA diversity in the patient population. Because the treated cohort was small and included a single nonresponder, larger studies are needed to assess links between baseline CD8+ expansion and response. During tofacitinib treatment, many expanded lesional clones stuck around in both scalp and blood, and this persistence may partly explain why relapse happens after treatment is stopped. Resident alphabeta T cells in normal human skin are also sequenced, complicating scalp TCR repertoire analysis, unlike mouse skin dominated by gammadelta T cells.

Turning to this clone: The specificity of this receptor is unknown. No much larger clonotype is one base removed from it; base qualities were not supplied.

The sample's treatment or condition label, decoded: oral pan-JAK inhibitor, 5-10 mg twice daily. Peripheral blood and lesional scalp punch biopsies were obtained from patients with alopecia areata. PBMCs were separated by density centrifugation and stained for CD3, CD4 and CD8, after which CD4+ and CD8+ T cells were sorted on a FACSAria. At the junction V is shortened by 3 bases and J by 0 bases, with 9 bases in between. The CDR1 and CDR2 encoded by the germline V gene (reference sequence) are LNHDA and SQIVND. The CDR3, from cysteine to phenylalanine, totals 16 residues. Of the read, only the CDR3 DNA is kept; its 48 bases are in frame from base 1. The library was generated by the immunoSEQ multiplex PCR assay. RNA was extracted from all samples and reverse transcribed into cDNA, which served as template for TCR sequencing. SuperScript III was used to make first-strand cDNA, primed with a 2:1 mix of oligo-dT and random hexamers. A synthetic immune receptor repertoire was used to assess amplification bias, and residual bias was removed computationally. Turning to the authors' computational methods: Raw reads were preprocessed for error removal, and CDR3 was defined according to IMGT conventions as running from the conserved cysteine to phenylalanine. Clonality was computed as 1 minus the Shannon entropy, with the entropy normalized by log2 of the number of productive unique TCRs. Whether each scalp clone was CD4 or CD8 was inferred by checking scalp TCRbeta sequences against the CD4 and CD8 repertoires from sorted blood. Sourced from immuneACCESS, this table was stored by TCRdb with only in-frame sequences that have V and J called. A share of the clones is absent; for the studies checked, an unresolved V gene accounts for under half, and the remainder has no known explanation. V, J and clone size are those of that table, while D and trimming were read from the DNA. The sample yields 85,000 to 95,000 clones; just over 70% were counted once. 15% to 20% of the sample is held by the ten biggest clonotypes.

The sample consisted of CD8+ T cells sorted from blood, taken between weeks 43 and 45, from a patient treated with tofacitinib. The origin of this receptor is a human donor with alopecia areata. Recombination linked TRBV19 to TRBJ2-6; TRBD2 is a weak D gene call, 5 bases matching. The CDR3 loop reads CASSMGSYSGANVLTF. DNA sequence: TGTGCCAGTAGTATGGGGAGCTACTCTGGGGCCAACGTCCTGACTTTC.